The entry below gives a single T cell receptor (beta chain) sequence along with its context. The sample belongs to a study of blood T cell repertoires in COVID-19. Losses at the gene ends were 6 bases for V and 0 bases for J; bases not matched to a gene: 8. The CDR3 length is 14 residues. CDR1 is GTSNPN, CDR2 SVGIG, per germline (reference sequence). Authors' processing steps: Estimation of nucleated cell counts was performed using reference gene primer amplification. The table came from immunoSEQ multiplex PCR; TCRdb's copy has only in-frame clones and leaves some out. V and J calls and clone size follow that table, whereas D and trimming were derived from the DNA. The profile shows roughly 250,000 clones, almost 85% of them singletons.

The chain employs TRBV30 and TRBJ2-7; the match to TRBD1 covers 7 bases. The TCR originated in a man aged 50 or older with acute or convalescent COVID-19. Sequencing used peripheral blood. The CDR3 region is CACSGQIRSYEQYF. CDR3 DNA: TGTGCCTGTTCGGGACAGATTCGCTCCTACGAGCAGTACTTC.